The 31 T cell receptor beta chains in this list originate from one sample, sequenced in a study of Graves' ophthalmopathy and Graves' hyperthyroidism. Amplifying from RNA transcripts, the study obtained TCR beta CDR3 regions. The workflow started with a first-round RT-PCR run with HTBI primers and then moved on to a second-round multiplex PCR. A single record per CDR3 protein comes from TCRdb applying MiXCR to the multiplex PCR reads. Of about 1.1 million distinct CDR3 sequences in the sample, 36% were seen once. Sample: peripheral blood or thyroid tissue (not recorded which). Receptors originate from an adult man with Graves' hyperthyroidism.

CDR3 coding DNA: TGTGCCAGCAGTTGGGACAGCCGGCAAGAGACCCAGTACTTC. This encodes CASSWDSRQETQYF. V and J are TRBV6-6 and TRBJ2-5, with 7 bases aligning to TRBD1. The trim removed 4 bases at V and 2 bases at J, leaving 4 bases unmatched. CDR3 length: 14 residues. Per the germline V gene, CDR1 is MNHNY and CDR2 is SVGAGI (reference sequence).

Only a few counts were recorded for this clonotype. The V and J genes are TRBV7-8 and TRBJ2-5, with 11 nucleotides matching TRBD2. V lost 1 base to trimming and J lost 11 bases; unmatched junction nucleotides: 12. CDR3 length equals 16 residues. Germline V gives CDR1 SGHVS, CDR2 FQNEAQ. This CDR3 is CASSLEGLAGGVQQYF. In nucleotides, the CDR3 is TGTGCCAGCAGCTTAGAGGGGCTAGCGGGAGGAGTTCAACAGTACTTC.

J is TRBJ2-7 and V is TRBV30, with 7 bases aligning to TRBD2. Per germline, CDR1 GTSNPN and CDR2 SVGIG (reference sequence). With V trimmed by 8 bases and J by 4 bases, 11 bases remained unmatched. This CDR3 contains 13 residues. The CDR3 DNA reads TGTGCCCTTGGGGGGGGGAACATGTACGAGCAGTACTTC. Translated, it gives CALGGGNMYEQYF.

V usage is TRBV6-2 or TRBV6-3 and J usage is TRBJ2-7; a possible D gene is TRBD2 (6 bases). CDR3 length: 14 residues. Trimming removed 8 bases at V and 6 bases at J, with 20 bases between. Per germline, CDR1 MNHEY and CDR2 SVGEGT. Here the CDR3 DNA reads TGTGCCAGCGACCTGGGGGGAACCCTTTCCGAGCAGTACTTC. It translates to CASDLGGTLSEQYF.

The chain links TRBV9 to TRBJ2-7; 9 positions agree with TRBD1. Germline V gene data show CDR1 as SGDLS and CDR2 as YYNGEE. The trim removed 7 bases at V and 6 bases at J, leaving 11 bases unmatched. This CDR3 has 14 residues. In DNA, the CDR3 is TGTGCCAGCTTAGTAGGGACAGGGTTTCGCGAGCAGTACTTC. Its translation is CASLVGTGFREQYF.

The table lists this clonotype with a few counts. Given a much more abundant clone one base away, this may be a read error. The chain couples TRBV14 to TRBJ2-5; D is uncertain. Trimming took off 4 bases at V and 1 base at J, with 7 bases between the two ends. Per the germline V gene, CDR1 is SGHDN and CDR2 is FVKESK. This CDR3 region has 13 residues. The CDR3 sequence is CASSRRRQETQYF. The CDR3 DNA is TGTGCCAGCAGCCGACGGCGCCAAGAGACCCAGTACTTC.

This rearrangement joins TRBV11-2 to TRBJ1-6, with D hard to call. CDR3 length: 18 residues. Germline assignment: CDR1 SGHAT and CDR2 FQNNGV. The V gene lost 2 bases and the J gene lost 0 bases, with 14 bases spanning the gap. DNA of the CDR3: TGTGCCAGCAGCTTATCGGCGGAACACAGCTCCTATAATTCACCCCTCCACTTT. It yields the protein CASSLSAEHSSYNSPLHF.

The CDR3 sequence: CASSWGQGGYEQYF. The CDR3 DNA reads TGTGCCAGCAGCTGGGGACAAGGTGGTTATGAGCAGTACTTC. This chain links TRBV5-6 with TRBJ2-7, with a possible D match to TRBD1 (6 bases). V lost 3 bases and J 7 bases, leaving 17 bases between the germline ends. This CDR3 has 14 amino acids. Per germline, CDR1 SGHDT and CDR2 YYEEEE.

Turning to this clonotype: A read error may be the cause here, since a much bigger clone is one base away. The chain has TRBV9 and TRBJ2-2; D is possibly TRBD2 (6 bases). V was trimmed by 1 base and J by 7 bases, leaving 17 bases between them. This CDR3 spans 16 amino acids. Germline lookup yields CDR1 SGDLS and CDR2 YYNGEE. The CDR3 here is CASSVLWEVAHGELFF. The DNA of the CDR3 is TGTGCCAGCAGCGTATTGTGGGAGGTGGCCCACGGGGAGCTGTTTTTT.

This rearrangement joins TRBV10-3 to TRBJ1-2; D is possibly TRBD1 (5 bases). Trimming removed 0 bases at V and 8 bases at J, with 13 bases between. There are 14 residues in the CDR3. The germline V gene encodes CDR1 ENHRY and CDR2 SYGVKD. The CDR3 coding sequence is TGTGCCATCAGTGAGTCGACCGGGGCTGGCGGCTACACCTTC. Encoded protein: CAISESTGAGGYTF.

In this sample, this clonotype turned up many times. The V gene is TRBV7-9, the J gene TRBJ2-5; no definite D call. The germline V gene encodes CDR1 SEHNR and CDR2 FQNEAQ (reference sequence). With 5 bases removed from V and 0 bases from J, the gap between germline ends came to 7 bases. The CDR3 sequence is 13 residues long. CDR3 residues: CASSRPYQETQYF. CDR3 sequence (DNA): TGTGCCAGCAGCCGGCCGTACCAAGAGACCCAGTACTTC. Complete variable domain (other parts from reference TRBV7-9 and TRBJ2-5): DTGVSQNPRHKITKRGQNVTFRCDPISEHNRLYWYRQTLGQGPEFLTYFQNEAQLEKSRLLSDRFSAERPKGSFSTLEIQRTEQGDSAMYLCASSRPYQETQYFGPGTRLLVL.

The table lists this clonotype with many counts. The chain is built from TRBV11-2 and TRBJ1-4, with D tentatively TRBD1 (6 bases). Germline V CDR1 and CDR2: SGHAT, FQNNGV. CDR3 length: 14 amino acids. Trimming cost V 1 base and J 12 bases, with 15 bases left between them. As DNA, the CDR3 is TGTGCCAGCAGCTTAGTACACAGGGTGGAGGAACTGTTTTTT. Amino acid sequence: CASSLVHRVEELFF. The full variable domain, its missing parts supplied by reference TRBV11-2 and TRBJ1-4, is EAGVAQSPRYKIIEKRQSVAFWCNPISGHATLYWYQQILGQGPKLLIQFQNNGVVDDSQLPKDRFSAERLKGVDSTLKIQPAKLEDSAVYLCASSLVHRVEELFFGSGTQLSVL.

This clonotype turned up a few times. V gene TRBV4-2 combines with J gene TRBJ2-5; 13 nucleotides agree with TRBD2. J gave up 5 bases and V 1 base, and 4 bases lay outside the gene matches. The CDR3 has 16 residues. CDR1 is LGHNA, CDR2 YNFKEQ, per germline. CDR3 nucleotides: TGTGCCAGCAGCCAAGCAGGACTAGCGGGAGAGGAGACCCAGTACTTC. It encodes CASSQAGLAGEETQYF.

This clonotype was recorded many times. The junction does not match germline at one end; this may be a read error. This CDR3 reads CASSFSPRIPF. In DNA form, the CDR3 reads TGTGCCAGCAGCTTTTCCCCTCGGATCCCTTTT. J is TRBJ1-1 and V is TRBV7-9, with D hard to call. CDR3 length: 11 residues. Germline V lookup: CDR1 SEHNR, CDR2 FQNEAQ (reference sequence).

This sequence joins TRBV7-3 and TRBJ2-7; D is unclear. Germline CDR1 and CDR2: SGHTA and FQGTGA. V lost 5 bases, J lost 0 bases, and 17 bases lay in between. The CDR3 runs 16 residues. In nucleotides, the CDR3 is TGTGCCAGCAGCCAAGGGTACAACGGCCCCTCCTACGAGCAGTACTTC. Its translation is CASSQGYNGPSYEQYF.

The chain is built from TRBV12-3 or TRBV12-4 and TRBJ2-7, with 11 bases that match TRBD2. Unmatched junction bases numbered 12, after V lost 4 bases and J lost 7 bases. The CDR3 has 16 residues. DNA of the CDR3: TGTGCCAGCAGTTCCCCTAGCGGGAGGACCCTTAGGGAGCAGTACTTC. Its protein is CASSSPSGRTLREQYF.

The rearrangement links TRBV2 to TRBJ1-4; D is possibly TRBD1 (6 bases). Germline values: CDR1 SNHLY, CDR2 FYNNEI. Trimming took 2 bases from V and 13 from J, leaving 11 bases between them. This CDR3 has 12 residues. CDR3 sequence (DNA): TGTGCCAGCAGTGAAAGGACAGCTGTACTGTTTTTT. The encoded protein is CASSERTAVLFF.

This clonotype appeared a single time. The chain links TRBV11-2 to TRBJ1-6; D remains unclear. The CDR3 totals 13 residues. V lost 5 bases to trimming and J lost 14 bases, with 16 bases between them. Germline CDR1 and CDR2: SGHAT and FQNNGV. The DNA of the CDR3 is TGTGCCAGCAGCACGCCGGGATCGAACACCCTCCACTTT. Translation: CASSTPGSNTLHF.

Worth noting for this clonotype: One end of the junction is discordant with germline, which a read error may explain. The chain combines TRBV10-1 with TRBJ1-5; 7 nucleotides match TRBD1. The CDR3 is made up of 15 amino acids. Germline V gene lookup returns CDR1 WNHNN and CDR2 SYGVQD (reference sequence). The CDR3 DNA reads TGTGCCAGCAGCCAAGATGCGACAGGGTATCAGCCCCAGCATTTT. Its protein product is CASSQDATGYQPQHF.

As concerns this clonotype: A much larger clone lies a single base off, so this may be a read error. DNA of the CDR3: TGTGCCATCAGTTACTCTAACACTGAAGCTTTCTTT. It translates to CAISYSNTEAFF. The genes are TRBV10-3 and TRBJ1-1; D gene unclear. The CDR3 has 12 residues. CDR1 is ENHRY, CDR2 SYGVKD, per germline. V was trimmed by 5 bases and J by 2 bases, leaving 6 bases between them.

This clonotype showed up just a few times. The V and J genes are TRBV25-1 and TRBJ1-6; no firm D call. This CDR3 has 16 amino acids. V was shortened by 5 bases and J by 2 bases, with 13 bases between the two germline ends. The V gene's germline CDR1 is MGHDK and CDR2 SYGVNS. CDR3 loop: CASSSGGWTYNSPLHF. The CDR3 coding sequence is TGTGCCAGCAGTTCGGGCGGATGGACCTATAATTCACCCCTCCACTTT.

This chain uses TRBV30 with TRBJ1-1; D not certain. The CDR3 spans 13 residues. Germline CDR1 is GTSNPN and CDR2 is SVGIG (reference sequence). V was clipped by 5 bases and J by 0 bases, with 10 bases between them. Written as DNA, the CDR3 is TGTGCCTGGGGGTTCTTTCTGAACACTGAAGCTTTCTTT. Translated, it gives CAWGFFLNTEAFF.

V gene TRBV6-2 or TRBV6-3 combines with J gene TRBJ1-5, with a tentative D call TRBD1 (6 bases). CDR3 size: 14 residues. From germline, CDR1 is MNHEY and CDR2 SVGEGT. Trimming took off 5 bases at V and 7 bases at J, with 15 bases between the two ends. The CDR3 DNA is TGTGCCAGCAGTGGATCGGGGGCAGGACAGCCCCAGCATTTT. As protein: CASSGSGAGQPQHF.

The chain links TRBV6-4 to TRBJ1-1, with D uncertain. The CDR3 has 16 residues. Trimming pared 5 bases from V and 8 bases from J, leaving 24 bases between. Germline CDR1 is MRHNA and CDR2 is SNTAGT. CDR3 DNA sequence: TGTGCCAGCAGTTACCCATCATTTTTGGATGACAACGAAGCTTTCTTT. Translating gives CASSYPSFLDDNEAFF.

The chain has TRBV5-4 and TRBJ1-2, with a weak D call TRBD1 (6 bases). V dropped 2 bases and J dropped 1 base, with 15 bases sitting between them. CDR3 size: 16 residues. Germline lookup yields CDR1 SGHNT and CDR2 YYREEE (reference sequence). CDR3 DNA sequence: TGTGCCAGCAGCTTTGAGGAACAGGGTGTTAACTATGGCTACACCTTC. This gives the protein CASSFEEQGVNYGYTF.

This clonotype was observed a few times. The chain employs TRBV6-6 and TRBJ1-3; D perhaps matches TRBD1 (5 bases). This CDR3 is 15 amino acids long. Germline loops: CDR1 MNHNY, CDR2 SVGAGI (reference sequence). V was shortened by 6 bases and J by 4 bases, with 16 bases between the two germline ends. CDR3 residues: CASRQTRVAGNTIYF. For the CDR3, the DNA is TGTGCCAGCAGGCAAACCAGGGTCGCGGGAAACACCATATATTTT.

This clonotype was seen only a few times. It may be a read error: a sequence one base away is much more abundant. The CDR3 coding sequence is TGTGCCATCAGTGACGAAACAGGGGGCCAAGCTTTCTTT. This sequence encodes CAISDETGGQAFF. V is TRBV10-3 and J is TRBJ1-1, with TRBD1 identical over 9 bases. The CDR3 contains 13 residues. V shed 3 bases and J 9 bases; nucleotides not matched to a gene: 5. Per germline, CDR1 ENHRY and CDR2 SYGVKD.

This clonotype was counted ten times or more. J is TRBJ1-2 and V is TRBV2; D is undetermined. This CDR3 contains 16 residues. The V end was cut by 4 bases, the J end by 4 bases, with 19 bases between. Germline lookup yields CDR1 SNHLY and CDR2 FYNNEI. The chain's CDR3 is CASSALTGRASYGYTF. As DNA, the CDR3 is TGTGCCAGCAGTGCGTTGACGGGAAGGGCTAGCTATGGCTACACCTTC.

This chain connects TRBV11-2 to TRBJ1-1; a weak D match, TRBD1 (6 bases). The CDR3 extends over 17 amino acids. V gave up 5 bases and J gave up 1 base, with 20 bases separating them. Germline lookup yields CDR1 SGHAT and CDR2 FQNNGV. The DNA of the CDR3 is TGTGCCAGCAGCCAAGATCTGGGGGCGGGGCCGAACACTGAAGCTTTCTTT. It yields the protein CASSQDLGAGPNTEAFF.

The sample holds many counts of this clonotype. The rearrangement joins TRBV20-1 to TRBJ1-5; the D gene is possibly TRBD1 (5 bases). Trimming took 6 bases from V and 3 from J, leaving 18 bases between them. Looked up from germline, CDR1 is DFQATT and CDR2 is SNEGSKA (reference sequence). The CDR3 has 15 amino acids. In DNA form, the CDR3 reads TGCAGTGCGCCTATTGCGGGGGTTGTCAATCAGCCCCAGCATTTT. It is translated as CSAPIAGVVNQPQHF.

The rearrangement joins TRBV6-5 to TRBJ2-7, with D unresolved. CDR1 and CDR2 (germline): MNHEY, SVGAGI. Trimming stripped 2 bases from V and 0 bases from J, with 8 bases between. The CDR3 is 14 amino acids. The DNA of the CDR3 is TGTGCCAGCAGTTACGGGAAAAGCTCCTACGAGCAGTACTTC. The encoded protein is CASSYGKSSYEQYF.